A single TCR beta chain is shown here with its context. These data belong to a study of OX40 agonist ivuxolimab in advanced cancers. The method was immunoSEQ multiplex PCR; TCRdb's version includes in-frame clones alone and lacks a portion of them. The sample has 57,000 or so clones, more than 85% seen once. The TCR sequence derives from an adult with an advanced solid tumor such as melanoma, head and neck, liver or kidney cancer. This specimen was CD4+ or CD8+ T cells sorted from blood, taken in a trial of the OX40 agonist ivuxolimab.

The CDR3 DNA reads as TGTGCCAGCAGCCGACTAGGGACTTCTAGCACAGATACGCAGTATTTT. It yields the protein CASSRLGTSSTDTQYF. The gene calls are TRBV27 and TRBJ2-3, with D maybe TRBD2 (6 bases). CDR3 length equals 16 residues. The V end lost 6 bases, the J end lost 0 bases, and 16 bases lay between the germline ends. CDR1 and CDR2 from the germline V gene are MNHEY and SMNVEV (reference sequence).